This T cell receptor (beta chain) was sequenced during a study of control samples from healthy donors and cancer patients. Using immunoSEQ multiplex PCR, the repertoire was profiled, and TCRdb retains in-frame clones only, with some absent. Of some 99,000 clones listed, about nine tenths are singletons. Trimming shortened V by 4 bases and J by 0 bases, and 12 bases separated the two germline ends. Germline assignment: CDR1 ENHRY and CDR2 SYGVKD. The CDR3 consists of 16 residues. Sequencing input: blood. The sequence was obtained from a human donor in good health. The donor label of this sample is uncertain. The V and J genes are TRBV10-3 and TRBJ1-4; a possible D gene is TRBD1 (6 bases). CDR3 sequence: CAISADRIATNEKLFF. CDR3 nucleotides: TGTGCCATCAGTGCAGACAGGATAGCAACTAATGAAAAACTGTTTTTT.